The clone carrying this T cell receptor (beta chain) appeared a few times. Its antigen is as yet unknown. This record belongs to a study of blood T cells in healthy people across ages. Germline CDR1 is SEHNR and CDR2 is FQNEAQ (reference sequence). Trimming removed 6 bases at V and 1 base at J, with 12 bases between. The length of the CDR3 is 14 residues. Sample-barcoded 5' priming and a J-beta primer mix drove a second PCR of 7 to 11 cycles. TCRdb fed the 5' RACE reads into MiXCR, producing one record per CDR3 protein. The sample includes hundreds of thousands of distinct CDR3 sequences, 20% to 25% of them seen just once. Caucasian individuals from Russia who were healthy and aged 6 to 90 acted as donors. Study-level points and caveats: Older age went with lower TCR beta diversity per million T cells, in a roughly linear way. Not knowing donor CMV status may have confounded expanded clonotype changes. Greater diversity and more naive CD4+ cells were seen in long-lived donors than in aged donors.

This chain connects TRBV7-9 to TRBJ2-5; D might be TRBD1 or TRBD2, each matching 5 bases. This TCR came from a man between 65 and 85 years old in good health. The source material was blood. This CDR3 reads CASSIYGAQETQYF. The CDR3 DNA is TGTGCCAGCAGTATATACGGGGCCCAAGAGACCCAGTACTTC.